This T cell receptor beta chain was captured by sequencing in a study of cytomegalovirus exposure and HLA in healthy donors (dated by TCRdb to 2017 to 2019). Some background on the complete study: An earlier analysis of 587 of the donors reported 250 to 300 Gb of sequence data and 100 million to 140 million unique TCR beta sequences from approximately 180 million T cells. Approximately 310 gigabases of sequencing data and tens of millions of unique TCR sequences were included in an early release covering about 620 HLA-typed donors. Of the 300 to 500 genotyped donors, more than 75% were placed in the genetic ancestry cluster associated with self-reported Caucasian donors. The aim of the study was to test whether cataloging public T cell receptors could identify signatures of past pathogen exposure. The study profiled the T cell repertoires of under 850 subjects by immunosequencing and related them to cytomegalovirus serostatus. Besides the first cohort of 666 subjects, a separate validation cohort made up of over a hundred different subjects was used. The study combined high-throughput TCR immunosequencing, statistical association of individual TCRs with disease status, and machine learning to predict cytomegalovirus infection status. In a later analysis, previously published TCR beta repertoires from fewer than 750 donors were re-analyzed and high-resolution HLA genotyping was added so that TCR occurrence patterns could be studied. In the later analysis, no new phenotypic data were used to find candidate immune exposures; instead, reliance was placed on TCR beta sequences and their occurrence across donors. An earlier analysis of 587 of the donors applied high-throughput TCR beta sequencing to assess whether each TCR beta V gene segment acted as functional or pseudogenic. Donor age, sex, ethnicity and CMV serostatus were compiled alongside the repertoire data. A later genetic analysis used genome-wide SNP genotypes for about 60% of the roughly 700 donors, treating that subset as a discovery cohort. All discovery cohort repertoires had been generated using a single sequencing platform. Both class I and class II loci were covered by HLA typing, at four-digit resolution. Typing coverage varied by locus: about 629-630 donors for A, B, C, DRB1 and DQB1; more than 500 for DQA1; 600 to 610 for DPA1; roughly 450 for DPB1. Roughly 5 DR-DQ haplotypes were handled as single units for association and clustering, since linkage in the cohort was strong. Among over 350 genotyped donors of the cohort, an average of approximately 240,000 unique TCR beta nucleotide sequences were sequenced per donor, roughly a sixth of them non-productive. Broad study findings and their caveats: Correlated functional status among segregating V segments might be attributable to linkage disequilibrium, but an unknown experimental factor could not be ruled out. In vitro tests confirmed that a few of the cytomegalovirus-associated TCR beta chains recognize cytomegalovirus antigens. According to a later analysis, parvovirus B19, influenza, CMV and Epstein-Barr virus appeared linked to several top co-occurrence clusters. The presence/absence analyses assumed that sequencing depth was roughly uniform across donors, and that assumption may not be true. While some public TCRs were present in many individuals, most TCR sequences turned up only very rarely across donors. The sequencing pipeline was judged likely to have produced a cluster of highly shared sequence variants as a technical artifact. In the study, 150 to 200 TCR beta chains were listed as associated with cytomegalovirus. Compared with equally common non-associated chains, HLA-associated TCR beta chains in a later analysis were more clonally expanded and had lower generation probabilities. In a later analysis, the rate of TCR association differed among HLA loci, with DRB1 alleles having the most associated TCRs and HLA-C alleles having the fewest. A further reported finding was that TCR beta sequences accurately predicted the HLA-A and HLA-B alleles for most subjects in the first cohort. In an earlier analysis of some 640 of the donors, most TCR beta V segments were observed in productive rearrangements about 87% or about 30% of the time, broadly matching IMGT annotations. The authors suggested that the approach could potentially be extended to other disease states and immunological phenotypes. According to a later analysis, most CMV-associated TCR beta chains appeared to be HLA-restricted, and the HLA associations seemed to be driven largely by CMV exposure. Compared with the 666-donor mean, donors in an Asian-associated ancestry cluster had fewer N-insertions in productive TCRs, according to a later genetic analysis. The earlier analysis of approximately 590 of the donors excluded about 16 rarely observed V segments, including chromosome 9 orphons, because counts were too low. Cytomegalovirus status was reported to be diagnosed by the classifier with high specificity and sensitivity in both the original and validation cohorts. In a later analysis, some 17,000 TCR beta sequences were associated with specific HLA alleles at a false discovery rate of 0.05. Only TCR beta chains were sequenced in this cohort, and the absence of alpha or paired-chain data limited detectable features. Because the 87-base-pair reads could not distinguish some IMGT-functional V segments, including TRBV6-2 and TRBV6-3, those segments were excluded. CMV serostatus was the only immune exposure information available for the cohort. Because HLA typing was unavailable for some donors at each locus, only the typed subset was used in association tests. In a later genetic analysis, a missense DCLRE1C variant was associated with V-gene and J-gene trimming of TCR beta chains, and the association was replicated in an independent cohort. When HLA alleles, especially DR and DQ, strongly co-occurred, attributing TCR associations to individual alleles was difficult.

In total, 666 healthy bone marrow donors made up the cohort. Cohort members were all nominally healthy when sampled, although unrecorded immune exposures were likely present. The donor tested CMV seropositive, placing the donor among the 290 or so seropositive members of the cohort. Each donor provided a peripheral blood sample, and peripheral blood mononuclear cells were used for TCR beta sequencing. Genomic DNA was extracted from the blood cell samples with the Qiagen DNeasy Blood Extraction Kit. The CDR3 starts with the cysteine, ends with the phenylalanine, and has 15 residues. Left in the record is the CDR3 DNA by itself, 45 bases read in frame from the first base. Germline trimming amounts to 5 bases on V and 3 bases on J, with 6 as the count of junction bases outside the gene matches. In the germline V gene, CDR1 corresponds to MDHEN and CDR2 to SYDVKM. As to this clone: Its binding antigen is unknown. Base qualities were left out, and no much larger clone turns up one base away.

The receptor library was made with the immunoSEQ multiplex PCR assay. For the multiplex PCR, a mixture combining 60 forward primers for TCR Vbeta segments and 13 reverse primers for TCR Jbeta segments was used. Amplification of the CDR3 region of rearranged TCR beta genes was performed with a multiplex PCR assay on genomic DNA. The amplified TCR beta libraries were sequenced on the Illumina HiSeq System as 87-base-pair reads. Turning to the authors' computational methods: Across the 500 to 850 repertoires, a later analysis counted roughly 77 million unique TCR beta chains, 8.5 million to 12 million of which were shared by at least two donors. Raw reads were error-corrected and collapsed into unique sequences with a nearest-neighbor algorithm that merged closely related sequences to remove PCR and sequencing errors. Alignment of CDR3 sequences to IMGT reference sequences was used to assign V, D and J gene segments. For a sequence to be retained, a match of at least six nucleotides to both a V gene segment and a J gene segment was required. Rearrangements were classified as productive when the CDR3 lacked stop codons and remained in frame with V and J, and all other rearrangements were classified as non-productive. Following IMGT convention, CDR3 was defined as the stretch from the second conserved V-encoded cysteine up to the conserved J-encoded phenylalanine. The earlier analysis of some 600 of the donors excluded sequences that lacked an unambiguous match to a single V gene segment. An earlier analysis of under 750 of the donors called V segments functional above 56.7% productive rearrangements and segregating when the between-donor standard deviation exceeded 5%. To diagnose cytomegalovirus status from the catalog of TCR beta chain sequences, a statistical classification framework was built. In a later analysis, TCR nucleotide sequences were compared against IMGT/GENE-DB human TR gene sequences so that V and J genes could be assigned. In a later analysis, CDR3 sequences and most-parsimonious VDJ recombination scenarios were assigned using the TCRdist pipeline. In a later analysis, every TCR beta chain was defined by the combination of its CDR3 amino acid sequence and its V-gene family, and reads without a unique V-gene family were dropped. A later analysis removed several hundred highly shared, low-generation-probability nucleotide sequences to deal with suspected cross-contamination and a sequencing artifact. A later analysis calculated a clonal expansion index for each public chain from normalized within-repertoire ranks of inferred template counts. In a later analysis, generation probabilities were computed with a VDJ recombination model fitted to out-of-frame rearrangements, and the resulting probabilities were checked against IGoR. A later analysis scored TCR-TCR, TCR-HLA and TCR-CMV co-occurrence with hypergeometric tests, applying a repertoire-size bias correction to TCR pairs. False discovery rates were estimated in a later analysis by permuting HLA or CMV assignments 20 times. A later analysis grouped co-occurring TCRs with DBSCAN, adding TCRdist sequence similarity when clustering within HLA-allele-positive subsets. Repertoires with fewer than 30,000 or more than 120,000 public chains, plus five repertoires with anomalous nucleotide sharing, were excluded from co-occurrence clustering. The table comes from immuneACCESS by way of TCRdb, which keeps in-frame sequences with V and J called. Part of the clones is missing from these tables; in studies checked, under half for an unresolved V gene and the rest for unknown reasons. V and J calls and clone size are as listed in that table; D and trimming were resolved from the DNA. This sample gives about 140,000 clones in total; 70% to 80% of them show up just once. The ten largest clones take up 2.1% of the sample.

Sequenced input: PBMCs. The TCR was taken from a woman aged 60-70 years in good health and CMV-seropositive. This chain joins TRBV28 to TRBJ2-7, with 11 junctional bases fitting TRBD2. The base sequence is TGTGCCAGCAGTGAATCGGGACTAGCGGACTACGAGCAGTACTTC. Translation gives CASSESGLADYEQYF.